This T cell receptor (beta chain) comes out of a study of Ad26.COV2.S vaccination and SARS-CoV-2 variants. Overall study context: This donor came from the COV1001 trial of Ad26.COV2.S.

Treatment here: roughly 19 received Ad26.COV2.S at low or high dose, single or two shots; 5 received placebo; per-sample allocation not given. Material that was analyzed had been drawn on day 63 after the first vaccine or placebo injection. In Boston, an adult donor aged 18-55 years took part. Method: immunoSEQ multiplex PCR; TCRdb's copy keeps in-frame clones and lacks some. The sample yields 350,000 to 550,000 clones, 75% to 90% seen once. The ends were cut back, 0 bases at V and 2 bases at J, with 10 bases in the middle. CDR3 size: 15 residues. CDR1 LNHNV and CDR2 YYDKDF come from the germline V gene (reference sequence). Study-wide results and limits: Ad26.COV2.S recipients had broader spike-specific TCRs (P = 0.0014). Substantial breadth in spike-specific CD8+ and CD4+ T cell responses was reportedly seen after vaccination.

Concerning this clone itself: Its matching antigen is unknown.

This specimen was peripheral blood, taken in a trial of Ad26.COV2.S vaccine versus placebo. The rearrangement joins TRBV15 to TRBJ1-2; no reliable D call. The clonotype originates from a person between 18 and 65 years old who received the Ad26.COV2.S COVID-19 vaccine or a placebo. CDR3 bases: TGTGCCACCAGCAGAGATTTCTCGCAGAACTATGGCTACACCTTC. This translates into CATSRDFSQNYGYTF. The complete variable domain, with remaining parts taken from reference TRBV15 and TRBJ1-2, reads DAMVIQNPRYQVTQFGKPVTLSCSQTLNHNVMYWYQQKSSQAPKLLFHYYDKDFNNEADTPDNFQSRRPNTSFCFLDIRSPGLGDTAMYLCATSRDFSQNYGYTFGSGTRLTVV.